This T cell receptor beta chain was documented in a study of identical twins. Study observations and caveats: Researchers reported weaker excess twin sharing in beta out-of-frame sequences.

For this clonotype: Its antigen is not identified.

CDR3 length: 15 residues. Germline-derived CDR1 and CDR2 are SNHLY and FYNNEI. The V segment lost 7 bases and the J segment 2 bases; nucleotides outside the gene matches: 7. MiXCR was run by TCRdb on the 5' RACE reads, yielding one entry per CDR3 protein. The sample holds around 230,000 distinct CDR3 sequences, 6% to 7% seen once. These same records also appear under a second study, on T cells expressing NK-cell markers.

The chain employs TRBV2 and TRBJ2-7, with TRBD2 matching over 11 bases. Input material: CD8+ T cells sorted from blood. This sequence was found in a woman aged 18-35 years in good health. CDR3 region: CASNALAGATYEQYF. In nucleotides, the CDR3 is TGTGCCAGCAACGCACTAGCGGGAGCTACCTACGAGCAGTACTTC.